What follows are 23 T cell receptor beta chains derived from one specimen sequenced in a study of blood T cell repertoires in COVID-19. Sequencing was performed with immunoSEQ multiplex PCR; in TCRdb, only in-frame clones are kept and a portion is missing. The sample lists fewer than 300,000 clones, 75% to 95% occurring once. Material for sequencing was PBMCs or T cells enriched from blood (not recorded which). These receptors were taken from a woman aged 25 to 39 who had recovered from COVID-19.

This sequence joins TRBV28 and TRBJ1-1; no definite D call. The CDR3 loop spans 12 amino acids. Between the trimmed V and J ends, which lost 6 bases and 6 bases, there was a span of 11 bases. The V gene's germline CDR1 is MDHEN and CDR2 SYDVKM. Here the CDR3 reads CASSWRVPEAFF. DNA for the CDR3: TGTGCCAGCAGCTGGAGGGTCCCTGAAGCTTTCTTT. The variable domain in full, with the rest retrieved from reference TRBV28 and TRBJ1-1, is DVKVTQSSRYLVKRTGEKVFLECVQDMDHENMFWYRQDPGLGLRLIYFSYDVKMKEKGDIPEGYSVSREKKERFSLILESASTNQTSMYLCASSWRVPEAFFGQGTRLTVV.

The genes are TRBV4-3 and TRBJ1-1; 7 nucleotides align to TRBD1. The CDR3 length is 15 residues. Losses at the gene ends were 4 bases for V and 0 bases for J; bases not matched to a gene: 5. Germline CDR1 reads LGHNA; CDR2 reads YSLEER. CDR3 nucleotides: TGCGCCAGCAGCCTGGACAGGTTCATGAACACTGAAGCTTTCTTT. This gives the protein CASSLDRFMNTEAFF.

V gene TRBV2 combines with J gene TRBJ2-1; 7 nucleotides align to TRBD1. V trimming: 5 bases; J trimming: 5 bases; junction bases outside the gene matches: 15. The germline V gene has CDR1 SNHLY and CDR2 FYNNEI. CDR3 length: 17 amino acids. The CDR3, as DNA: TGTGCCAGCAGTCCGGGGACCTTCGGGACAGCTCACAATGAGCAGTTCTTC. Protein sequence: CASSPGTFGTAHNEQFF.

This rearrangement joins TRBV28 to TRBJ2-3, with 13 bases identical to TRBD2. Losses at the gene ends were 5 bases for V and 1 base for J; bases not matched to a gene: 12. The CDR3 has 19 residues. Per germline, CDR1 MDHEN and CDR2 SYDVKM. In nucleotides, the CDR3 is TGTGCCAGCAGTAACGGACTAGCGGGAGTTTTGAAAGGCACAGATACGCAGTATTTT. This translates into CASSNGLAGVLKGTDTQYF. Variable domain in full (rest from reference TRBV28 and TRBJ2-3): DVKVTQSSRYLVKRTGEKVFLECVQDMDHENMFWYRQDPGLGLRLIYFSYDVKMKEKGDIPEGYSVSREKKERFSLILESASTNQTSMYLCASSNGLAGVLKGTDTQYFGPGTRLTVL.

This chain joins TRBV15 and TRBJ2-7; 7 nucleotides agree with TRBD1. Trimming cost V 0 bases and J 5 bases; bases outside gene matches: 10. Germline-derived CDR1 and CDR2 are LNHNV and YYDKDF (reference sequence). The CDR3 contains 16 residues. The CDR3 protein is CATSRDRQGSIHEQYF. In DNA form, the CDR3 reads TGTGCCACCAGCAGAGACCGACAGGGAAGTATCCACGAGCAGTACTTC.

This rearrangement joins TRBV30 to TRBJ2-1; D is perhaps TRBD2 (6 bases). CDR3 length equals 15 residues. Trimming pared 3 bases from V and 5 bases from J, leaving 17 bases between. Germline V lookup: CDR1 GTSNPN, CDR2 SVGIG (reference sequence). CDR3 loop: CAWSAGMAGHNEQFF. As DNA, the CDR3 is TGTGCCTGGAGCGCGGGTATGGCGGGACACAATGAGCAGTTCTTC.

This chain uses TRBV18 with TRBJ2-7, with a tentative D call TRBD1 (5 bases). Per germline, CDR1 KGHSH and CDR2 LQKENI. V was pared by 3 bases and J by 7 bases, with 16 bases between. The CDR3 length is 14 residues. The chain's CDR3 is CASSPGQGSWEQYF. As DNA, the CDR3 is TGTGCCAGCTCACCGGGGCAGGGCTCTTGGGAGCAGTACTTC.

The chain couples TRBV10-3 to TRBJ2-2; tentatively, D is TRBD1 (6 bases). The CDR3 sequence is 13 residues long. Germline V lookup: CDR1 ENHRY, CDR2 SYGVKD. The germline V and J ends were trimmed by 10 bases and 5 bases, with 14 bases remaining between them. This CDR3 reads CATTGTGTGELFF. The CDR3 region has the DNA TGTGCCACCACAGGGACCGGGACCGGGGAGCTGTTTTTT.

The sample holds one count of this clone. The chain carries TRBV27 and TRBJ2-7, with 10 bases that match TRBD2. Germline V CDR1 and CDR2: MNHEY, SMNVEV (reference sequence). With V trimmed by 5 bases and J by 2 bases, 15 bases remained unmatched. The CDR3 runs to 18 residues. CDR3 nucleotides: TGTGCCAGCAGTACTCGGGGAATAGCGGGAGGACCAACCTACGAGCAGTACTTC. Translation gives CASSTRGIAGGPTYEQYF.

The gene calls are TRBV28 and TRBJ2-6, with 14 bases identical to TRBD2. With 2 bases clipped from V and 3 bases from J, the junction kept 3 bases outside the gene matches. This CDR3 is 18 amino acids long. Germline values: CDR1 MDHEN, CDR2 SYDVKM. The CDR3 protein is CASSLPGLAGVGANVLTF. The DNA for the CDR3 is TGTGCCAGCAGTTTACCGGGACTAGCGGGAGTTGGGGCCAACGTCCTGACTTTC.

As regards this clone: One end of the junction fails to match germline, which may point to a read error. The chain carries TRBV19 and TRBJ2-1; TRBD1 aligns across 10 bases. Germline V CDR1 and CDR2: LNHDA, SQIVND (reference sequence). CDR3 size: 14 residues. Written as DNA, the CDR3 is TGTGCCAGTAGTCTAGACAGGGGGCAGAATGAGCAGTTCTTC. Protein sequence: CASSLDRGQNEQFF.

The chain joins TRBV28 to TRBJ1-3; no definite D call. V was trimmed by 6 bases and J by 2 bases, leaving 17 bases between them. The CDR3 loop spans 16 amino acids. Germline V CDR1 and CDR2: MDHEN, SYDVKM. The CDR3 region is CASRGGNFFPGNTIYF. The CDR3 DNA follows: TGTGCCAGCAGGGGAGGAAACTTTTTTCCTGGAAACACCATATATTTT.

The V gene is TRBV30, the J gene TRBJ2-7; D may be TRBD2 (6 bases). Germline CDR1 reads GTSNPN; CDR2 reads SVGIG (reference sequence). V lost 8 bases to trimming and J lost 6 bases, with 17 bases between them. The CDR3 consists of 12 residues. This chain's CDR3 is CARGSSTGEQYF. CDR3 sequence (DNA): TGTGCCCGGGGGTCTAGTACCGGCGAGCAGTACTTC.

The V call is TRBV28, the J call TRBJ2-7; possible D gene TRBD1, 6 bases. Trimming removed 5 bases at V and 2 bases at J, with 16 bases between. CDR3 length: 15 residues. Germline V gene data show CDR1 as MDHEN and CDR2 as SYDVKM. The DNA of the CDR3 is TGTGCCAGCAGTCTCCCCTCTGGGGGCCCCTACGAGCAGTACTTC. Protein sequence: CASSLPSGGPYEQYF.

The genes are TRBV6-1 and TRBJ2-5, with 15 bases aligning to TRBD2. The CDR3 totals 16 residues. CDR1 MNHNS and CDR2 SASEGT come from the germline V gene. The J segment lost 5 bases and the V segment lost 2 bases, leaving 3 bases of the junction unmatched. The CDR3: CASSETGTSGGETQYF. CDR3 nucleotide sequence: TGTGCCAGCAGTGAAACCGGGACTAGCGGGGGGGAGACCCAGTACTTC.

The chain employs TRBV11-3 and TRBJ2-1, with D tentatively TRBD2 (5 bases). Germline CDR1 SGHNT, CDR2 YENEEA. The V end lost 2 bases, the J end lost 2 bases, and 7 bases lay between the germline ends. There are 14 residues in the CDR3. CDR3 in amino acids: CASSLSGPYNEQFF. The CDR3 DNA reads as TGTGCCAGCAGCTTAAGCGGACCCTACAATGAGCAGTTCTTC. The variable domain in full, with the rest retrieved from reference TRBV11-3 and TRBJ2-1, is EAGVVQSPRYKIIEKKQPVAFWCNPISGHNTLYWYLQNLGQGPELLIRYENEEAVDDSQLPKDRFSAERLKGVDSTLKIQPAELGDSAVYLCASSLSGPYNEQFFGPGTRLTVL.

The chain couples TRBV6-2 or TRBV6-3 to TRBJ2-1; 9 bases are a match to TRBD2. The CDR3 spans 18 residues. CDR1 is MNHEY, CDR2 SVGEGT, per germline. The V segment lost 0 bases and the J segment 1 base; nucleotides outside the gene matches: 7. DNA of the CDR3: TGTGCCAGCAGTTACTCGCATTTTAGCGGGAGATCCTACAATGAGCAGTTCTTC. This gives the protein CASSYSHFSGRSYNEQFF.

As to this clone: The junction shows a germline mismatch at one end, possibly a read error. The chain employs TRBV7-7 and TRBJ2-7; D unclear. This CDR3 is 13 amino acids long. Germline CDR1 is SSHAT and CDR2 is FNYEAQ (reference sequence). CDR3 sequence (DNA): TGTGCTAGCAGCTTAAGAGCGTCCTACGAGCAGTACTTC. This sequence encodes CASSLRASYEQYF.

The chain has TRBV9 and TRBJ2-2; 8 nucleotides agree with TRBD1. V lost 2 bases, J lost 0 bases, and 3 bases stayed unmatched. Germline values: CDR1 SGDLS, CDR2 YYNGEE. The CDR3 spans 16 residues. The CDR3 bases are TGTGCCAGCAGCGTCCGACAGGGGACGAACACCGGGGAGCTGTTTTTT. It translates to CASSVRQGTNTGELFF.

The gene calls are TRBV5-1 and TRBJ1-4; no clear D. The CDR3 consists of 15 residues. CDR1 is SGHRS, CDR2 YFSETQ, per germline. Trimming removed 0 bases at V and 2 bases at J, with 8 bases between. CDR3 nucleotides: TGCGCCAGCAGCTTGGTAGGAGTTACTAATGAAAAACTGTTTTTT. It codes for CASSLVGVTNEKLFF.

This clone occurred once. The chain recombines TRBV7-9 with TRBJ2-6; TRBD1 agrees at 12 bases. Germline CDR1 reads SEHNR; CDR2 reads FQNEAQ (reference sequence). V lost 1 base and J lost 2; bases outside the gene matches: 6. The CDR3 is 19 amino acids. The CDR3 here is CASSLGDRGLGPGANVLTF. Written as DNA, the CDR3 is TGTGCCAGCAGCTTAGGGGACAGGGGGCTGGGCCCTGGGGCCAACGTCCTGACTTTC.

V usage is TRBV27 and J usage is TRBJ1-1; TRBD1 matches 10 bases. This CDR3 contains 15 residues. With V trimmed by 3 bases and J by 0 bases, 1 base remained unmatched. Germline CDR1 MNHEY, CDR2 SMNVEV (reference sequence). The CDR3 DNA is TGTGCCAGCAGTTTGACAGGGGGCCTGAACACTGAAGCTTTCTTT. It codes for CASSLTGGLNTEAFF.

J is TRBJ1-2 and V is TRBV12-3 or TRBV12-4; the D is unclear. V lost 2 bases to trimming and J lost 6 bases, with 7 bases between them. The CDR3 is 12 residues long. CDR3 in DNA: TGTGCCAGCAGTTTAAGCGCGCATGGCTACACCTTC. Protein sequence: CASSLSAHGYTF.